Sequencing of this T cell receptor beta chain was carried out in a study of response to subunit inactivated influenza vaccine. TCRdb re-derived calls from the RT-PCR reads in MiXCR, one entry per CDR3 protein. The repertoire holds hundreds of thousands of distinct CDR3 sequences, with 15% to 18% as singletons. General study findings and limits: Each seasonal influenza vaccination recruits few new T cells, the authors suggested.

Germline V gene lookup returns CDR1 SNHLY and CDR2 FYNNEI. V lost 3 bases and J lost 4, with 15 bases in between. The CDR3 loop spans 16 amino acids. This clonotype was observed a handful of times. Its antigen is not identified. Here the sequenced sample was PBMCs from blood, taken 11 to 12 days after vaccination. The source of this sequence is a man in his fifties or sixties who received an inactivated influenza vaccine. This chain joins TRBV2 and TRBJ2-2, with D possibly being TRBD2 (6 bases). The CDR3 loop is CASSDGGYRGTGELFF. Written as DNA, the CDR3 is TGTGCCAGCAGTGATGGGGGGTATAGAGGCACCGGGGAGCTGTTTTTT.